This T cell receptor (beta chain) is drawn from a study of T cells in Graves' hyperthyroidism and ophthalmopathy. General observations from the study: A model of 13 V-J pairs discriminated ophthalmopathy from stable hyperthyroidism.

This clonotype occurred many times. Its antigen remains unknown. CDR1 SEHNR and CDR2 FQNEAQ come from the germline V gene (reference sequence). The CDR3 totals 14 residues. The V gene lost 0 bases and the J gene lost 8 bases, with 13 bases spanning the gap. Patients with uncontrolled infections, other autoimmune diseases, pregnancy or lactation were excluded. TCR beta CDR3 regions were amplified from RNA transcripts. The study used the HTBI primer set for a first-round RT-PCR of the TCR CDR3. TCRdb redid the calling of the multiplex PCR reads with MiXCR, one entry per CDR3 protein. Counted here are 500,000 to 800,000 distinct CDR3 sequences, 13% to 15% occurring once; the ten biggest clones make up 12%.

What was sequenced was blood. The origin of this receptor is a woman aged 50 to 60 with Graves' ophthalmopathy. This sequence joins TRBV7-9 and TRBJ1-2; D not resolved. The DNA of the CDR3 is TGTGCCAGCAGCTTAGCATCTCCGGGGAGAGGCTACACCTTC. Its translation: CASSLASPGRGYTF. The whole variable domain, filled in from reference TRBV7-9 and TRBJ1-2, reads DTGVSQNPRHKITKRGQNVTFRCDPISEHNRLYWYRQTLGQGPEFLTYFQNEAQLEKSRLLSDRFSAERPKGSFSTLEIQRTEQGDSAMYLCASSLASPGRGYTFGSGTRLTVV.